Following are 15 T cell receptor beta chains from one sample sequenced in a study of blood T cell repertoires in COVID-19. Assay: immunoSEQ multiplex PCR; the TCRdb copy retains only in-frame clones and omits some. The table records roughly 150,000 clones, around 80% of them present only once. The sequencing input was peripheral blood. These receptor sequences come from an older woman who had recovered from COVID-19.

V usage is TRBV9 and J usage is TRBJ1-2, with 8 positions matching TRBD1. The CDR3 has 14 amino acids. CDR1 and CDR2 from the germline V gene are SGDLS and YYNGEE. J gave up 5 bases and V 4 bases, and 7 bases lay outside the gene matches. The CDR3 DNA is TGTGCCAGCAGCCCAGGGGGCCCTCAATATGGCTACACCTTC. This gives the protein CASSPGGPQYGYTF. The entire variable domain, with the rest obtained from reference TRBV9 and TRBJ1-2, is as follows: DSGVTQTPKHLITATGQRVTLRCSPRSGDLSVYWYQQSLDQGLQFLIQYYNGEERAKGNILERFSAQQFPDLHSELNLSSLELGDSALYFCASSPGGPQYGYTFGSGTRLTVV.

J is TRBJ2-2 and V is TRBV9, with 8 bases fitting TRBD2. Germline values: CDR1 SGDLS, CDR2 YYNGEE. The V gene end was trimmed by 2 bases and the J gene end by 7 bases; junction bases not matched to a gene: 10. The CDR3 is 16 residues long. The CDR3 loop is CASSVGGGLPGGELFF. The CDR3 DNA sequence: TGTGCCAGCAGCGTCGGCGGGGGGCTCCCAGGCGGGGAGCTGTTTTTT.

This chain connects TRBV28 to TRBJ1-1; D may be TRBD1 (6 bases). Germline assignment: CDR1 MDHEN and CDR2 SYDVKM. V lost 4 bases, J lost 4 bases, and 16 bases lay in between. CDR3 length: 15 residues. In DNA, the CDR3 is TGTGCCAGCAGTTCTCCCACGGGGGGGCCCACTGAAGCTTTCTTT. As protein: CASSSPTGGPTEAFF. The entire variable domain, with the rest obtained from reference TRBV28 and TRBJ1-1, is as follows: DVKVTQSSRYLVKRTGEKVFLECVQDMDHENMFWYRQDPGLGLRLIYFSYDVKMKEKGDIPEGYSVSREKKERFSLILESASTNQTSMYLCASSSPTGGPTEAFFGQGTRLTVV.

The chain has TRBV30 and TRBJ1-1; a possible D gene is TRBD1 (5 bases). The V and J ends lost 5 bases and 4 bases respectively, with 8 bases between them. The CDR3 is 11 residues long. Germline-derived CDR1 and CDR2 are GTSNPN and SVGIG (reference sequence). CDR3 region: CAWEQGTEAFF. The CDR3 DNA sequence: TGTGCCTGGGAGCAGGGCACTGAAGCTTTCTTT.

The chain is built from TRBV11-1 and TRBJ2-7; a possible D gene is TRBD2 (5 bases). V lost 0 bases and J lost 6, with 12 bases in between. The CDR3 totals 14 residues. The V gene's germline CDR1 is SGHAT and CDR2 FQDESV (reference sequence). The CDR3 here is CASSLASGKGEQYF. The DNA for the CDR3 is TGTGCCAGCAGCTTAGCCTCCGGGAAGGGCGAGCAGTACTTC.

This chain joins TRBV6-5 and TRBJ2-7; D may be TRBD2 (5 bases). There are 12 residues in the CDR3. Germline V gene data show CDR1 as MNHEY and CDR2 as SVGAGI. The V and J ends lost 7 bases and 8 bases respectively, with 15 bases between them. The CDR3, as DNA: TGTGCCAGCACCCCATTTGGAGGCCAGCAGTACTTC. It is translated as CASTPFGGQQYF.

The chain links TRBV7-8 to TRBJ1-6; 7 nucleotides line up with TRBD1. CDR1 and CDR2 from the germline V gene are SGHVS and FQNEAQ. The CDR3 length is 18 residues. The V segment lost 4 bases and the J segment 2 bases; nucleotides outside the gene matches: 11. CDR3 nucleotides: TGTGCCAGCAGCTCCCCGGGACAGCTTAGCGCCTATAATTCACCCCTCCACTTT. This gives the protein CASSSPGQLSAYNSPLHF.

V and J are TRBV9 and TRBJ1-1, with no clear D. Trimming cost V 4 bases and J 1 base, with 20 bases left between them. CDR1 and CDR2 from the germline V gene are SGDLS and YYNGEE. The CDR3 is 17 amino acids. The CDR3 here is CASSPTVGPGGNTEAFF. CDR3 in DNA: TGTGCCAGCAGCCCAACCGTTGGCCCTGGTGGGAACACTGAAGCTTTCTTT.

This clone showed up just once. The chain carries TRBV28 and TRBJ1-2, with 12 bases identical to TRBD1. CDR1 and CDR2 from the germline V gene are MDHEN and SYDVKM. Trimming cost V 5 bases and J 3 bases; bases outside gene matches: 4. This CDR3 is 15 amino acids long. CDR3 residues: CASSPGQGAYYGYTF. Here the CDR3 DNA reads TGTGCCAGCAGTCCGGGACAGGGGGCGTACTATGGCTACACCTTC.

The chain joins TRBV11-1 to TRBJ1-1; D is uncertain. CDR1 is SGHAT, CDR2 FQDESV, per germline (reference sequence). Trimming shortened V by 4 bases and J by 1 base, and 7 bases separated the two germline ends. The CDR3 is 13 amino acids. This chain's CDR3 is CASSSEGNTEAFF. The CDR3 DNA follows: TGTGCCAGCAGCTCCGAGGGGAACACTGAAGCTTTCTTT.

V usage is TRBV20-1 and J usage is TRBJ1-1; 8 bases match TRBD1. From germline, CDR1 is DFQATT and CDR2 SNEGSKA (reference sequence). With V trimmed by 3 bases and J by 2 bases, 8 bases remained unmatched. CDR3 length: 15 amino acids. CDR3 amino acids: CSASWGRGHNTEAFF. The CDR3 DNA follows: TGCAGTGCTAGTTGGGGCAGGGGGCATAACACTGAAGCTTTCTTT.

The chain is built from TRBV6-5 and TRBJ1-1, with D possibly matching TRBD1 (6 bases). The CDR3 is 13 amino acids. Deletions cut 2 bases from V and 8 bases from J, with 12 bases between. Germline lookup yields CDR1 MNHEY and CDR2 SVGAGI. The CDR3 DNA follows: TGTGCCAGCAGTTACCCAGGGACATCGGAAGCTTTCTTT. Translated: CASSYPGTSEAFF.

The chain couples TRBV30 to TRBJ1-2; 11 bases map to TRBD1. This CDR3 is built from 15 residues. The V gene's germline CDR1 is GTSNPN and CDR2 SVGIG (reference sequence). Trimming took 1 base from V and 8 from J; bases not matched to a gene: 9. In nucleotides, the CDR3 is TGTGCCTGGAGTGCCCGTGGACAGGGGGCTGGGGGCTACACCTTC. Its protein is CAWSARGQGAGGYTF.

The chain uses TRBV6-5 and TRBJ2-2, with 8 nucleotides matching TRBD2. The germline V gene has CDR1 MNHEY and CDR2 SVGAGI. The CDR3 totals 15 residues. Trimming cost V 3 bases and J 4 bases; bases outside gene matches: 4. This chain's CDR3 is CASSYLAGGTGELFF. Written as DNA, the CDR3 is TGTGCCAGCAGTTATCTGGCGGGAGGCACCGGGGAGCTGTTTTTT.

J is TRBJ2-1 and V is TRBV7-3; TRBD1 matches 8 bases. V trimming: 5 bases; J trimming: 8 bases; junction bases outside the gene matches: 8. This CDR3 contains 14 residues. Germline loops: CDR1 SGHTA, CDR2 FQGTGA. Here the CDR3 DNA reads TGTGCCAGCAGCCCCTGGACAGGGATCGATGAGCAGTTCTTC. Its translation: CASSPWTGIDEQFF.